A single T cell receptor beta chain is shown here with its context. Germline trimming cut 0 bases from V and 5 bases from J; bases unmatched to any gene: 7. Germline CDR1 is WNHNN and CDR2 is SYGVQD (reference sequence). This CDR3 comprises 15 residues. This entry comes from a study of cytomegalovirus exposure and HLA in healthy donors. Researchers ran the PCR with 60 Vbeta and 13 Jbeta primers. The method was immunoSEQ multiplex PCR; TCRdb's version includes in-frame clones alone and lacks a portion of them. Of approximately 140,000 clones listed, roughly 82% are singletons. The V gene is TRBV10-1, the J gene TRBJ2-7; 7 bases line up with TRBD1. The sequencing sample was made of PBMCs. The sequence was obtained from a boy younger than 18 in good health and CMV-seronegative. CDR3 sequence (DNA): TGCGCCAGCAGTGAGTCGCCTTACAGGGGCCACGAGCAGTACTTC. Its translation: CASSESPYRGHEQYF.